The rows below give T cell receptor beta chains drawn from one sample of a study of CD8 T cells in Susac syndrome. TCRdb recomputed calls from the immunoSEQ multiplex PCR reads with MiXCR, one row per CDR3 protein. The table has approximately 180,000 distinct CDR3 sequences, 90% to 97% seen once. Sequencing used CD4+ T cells from PBMCs. All receptors derive from a human donor with multiple sclerosis. The CDR3 runs from the conserved cysteine through the conserved F or W. Each record gives: clone size, V gene, D gene, J gene, CDR3 protein, CDR3 DNA. The D gene is left open where the match is weak. The listing skips clone size in some rows; elsewhere it reads once, few, many or a size class.

clone_size: -
v_call: TRBV20-1
d_call: -
j_call: TRBJ2-4
cdr3_aa: CSAFSWAGAKNIQYF
cdr3_nt: TGCAGTGCATTTAGCTGGGCCGGAGCCAAAAACATTCAGTACTTC

clone_size: -
v_call: TRBV29-1
d_call: TRBD1
j_call: TRBJ2-1
cdr3_aa: CSVLRRDRISNEQFF
cdr3_nt: TGCAGCGTTCTTCGCCGGGACAGGATAAGTAATGAGCAGTTCTTC

clone_size: -
v_call: TRBV3-1
d_call: -
j_call: TRBJ2-7
cdr3_aa: CASSRRGLEGYEQYF
cdr3_nt: TGTGCCAGCAGCCGGAGGGGTCTAGAGGGGTACGAGCAGTACTTC

clone_size: -
v_call: TRBV18
d_call: -
j_call: TRBJ2-7
cdr3_aa: CASSPPAGVLFSEQYF
cdr3_nt: TGTGCCAGCTCACCACCCGCAGGGGTACTCTTCTCGGAGCAGTACTTC

clone_size: -
v_call: TRBV28
d_call: -
j_call: TRBJ1-1
cdr3_aa: CASSIGTEAFF
cdr3_nt: TGTGCCAGCAGTATCGGCACTGAAGCTTTCTTT

clone_size: few
v_call: TRBV27
d_call: TRBD1
j_call: TRBJ1-2
cdr3_aa: CASSPSPGQPNYGYTF
cdr3_nt: TGTGCCAGCAGTCCCTCTCCGGGACAGCCTAACTATGGCTACACCTTC

clone_size: -
v_call: TRBV30
d_call: -
j_call: TRBJ1-2
cdr3_aa: CAWSYSDRPNYGYTF
cdr3_nt: TGTGCCTGGAGTTACTCCGACAGGCCAAACTATGGCTACACCTTC

clone_size: -
v_call: TRBV5-6
d_call: TRBD1
j_call: TRBJ2-2
cdr3_aa: CASSFDRVTGELFF
cdr3_nt: TGTGCCAGCAGCTTTGACAGGGTCACCGGGGAGCTGTTTTTT

clone_size: once
v_call: TRBV30
d_call: TRBD1
j_call: TRBJ1-2
cdr3_aa: CAWEDRAYGYTF
cdr3_nt: TGTGCCTGGGAAGACAGGGCCTATGGCTACACCTTC

clone_size: -
v_call: TRBV6-5
d_call: -
j_call: TRBJ1-2
cdr3_aa: CASSYSKTGYYGYTF
cdr3_nt: TGTGCCAGCAGTTACTCCAAGACAGGCTACTATGGCTACACCTTC

clone_size: -
v_call: TRBV27
d_call: -
j_call: TRBJ2-7
cdr3_aa: CASTPKVSYEQYF
cdr3_nt: TGTGCCAGCACCCCGAAGGTCTCCTACGAGCAGTACTTC

clone_size: -
v_call: TRBV30
d_call: TRBD1
j_call: TRBJ1-6
cdr3_aa: CAWITGAYNSPLHF
cdr3_nt: TGTGCCTGGATTACAGGGGCCTATAATTCACCCCTCCACTTT

clone_size: -
v_call: TRBV20-1
d_call: TRBD1
j_call: TRBJ2-3
cdr3_aa: CSAHPGQANTDTQYF
cdr3_nt: TGCAGTGCTCATCCGGGACAGGCGAACACAGATACGCAGTATTTT

clone_size: -
v_call: TRBV30
d_call: -
j_call: TRBJ1-1
cdr3_aa: CAWNPRTDTEAFF
cdr3_nt: TGTGCCTGGAACCCGCGGACAGACACTGAAGCTTTCTTT

clone_size: -
v_call: TRBV7-9
d_call: TRBD1
j_call: TRBJ2-1
cdr3_aa: CASSAGQGEYNEQFF
cdr3_nt: TGTGCCAGCAGCGCCGGACAGGGGGAGTACAATGAGCAGTTCTTC

clone_size: -
v_call: TRBV20-1
d_call: TRBD2
j_call: TRBJ2-1
cdr3_aa: CSAREWPSGGLYNEQFF
cdr3_nt: TGCAGTGCTAGAGAGTGGCCTAGCGGGGGCCTATACAATGAGCAGTTCTTC

clone_size: -
v_call: TRBV29-1
d_call: -
j_call: TRBJ1-1
cdr3_aa: CSVGPGQSNTEAFF
cdr3_nt: TGCAGCGTTGGACCGGGGCAGTCGAACACTGAAGCTTTCTTT

clone_size: -
v_call: TRBV29-1
d_call: TRBD2
j_call: TRBJ2-5
cdr3_aa: CSVLAGVSGTQYF
cdr3_nt: TGCAGCGTTTTGGCGGGGGTGAGCGGGACCCAGTACTTC

clone_size: -
v_call: TRBV4-1
d_call: -
j_call: TRBJ2-7
cdr3_aa: CASSQPGISYEQYF
cdr3_nt: TGCGCCAGCAGCCAACCCGGGATCTCCTACGAGCAGTACTTC

clone_size: -
v_call: TRBV29-1
d_call: -
j_call: TRBJ1-5
cdr3_aa: CSVEGGRGQPQHF
cdr3_nt: TGCAGCGTTGAGGGGGGACGGGGTCAGCCCCAGCATTTT

clone_size: -
v_call: TRBV5-1
d_call: -
j_call: TRBJ1-1
cdr3_aa: CASSFFGDNTEAFF
cdr3_nt: TGCGCCAGCAGCTTTTTTGGGGATAACACTGAAGCTTTCTTT

clone_size: -
v_call: TRBV30
d_call: TRBD1
j_call: TRBJ1-2
cdr3_aa: CAWRDSDRGIYGYTF
cdr3_nt: TGTGCCTGGAGGGACTCCGACAGGGGGATTTATGGCTACACCTTC

clone_size: -
v_call: TRBV5-4
d_call: -
j_call: TRBJ2-1
cdr3_aa: CASSGLPSYNEQFF
cdr3_nt: TGTGCCAGCAGCGGACTACCCTCCTACAATGAGCAGTTCTTC

clone_size: -
v_call: TRBV28
d_call: -
j_call: TRBJ1-2
cdr3_aa: CASSLAHGYTF
cdr3_nt: TGTGCCAGCAGTTTAGCGCATGGCTACACCTTC

clone_size: -
v_call: TRBV28
d_call: -
j_call: TRBJ1-6
cdr3_aa: CASSLFSGVGSPLHF
cdr3_nt: TGTGCCAGCAGTTTATTCTCGGGGGTGGGATCACCCCTCCACTTT

clone_size: -
v_call: TRBV5-6
d_call: -
j_call: TRBJ2-5
cdr3_aa: CASSLGLGKETQYF
cdr3_nt: TGTGCCAGCAGCTTGGGACTGGGGAAAGAGACCCAGTACTTC

clone_size: -
v_call: TRBV19
d_call: -
j_call: TRBJ1-6
cdr3_aa: CASSSTGYNSPLHF
cdr3_nt: TGTGCCAGTAGTAGTACCGGTTATAATTCACCCCTCCACTTT

clone_size: -
v_call: TRBV7-3
d_call: TRBD1
j_call: TRBJ2-7
cdr3_aa: CASSPDRGHEQYF
cdr3_nt: TGTGCCAGCAGCCCGGACAGGGGCCACGAGCAGTACTTC

clone_size: -
v_call: TRBV5-1
d_call: -
j_call: TRBJ1-1
cdr3_aa: CASSLAENTEAFF
cdr3_nt: TGTGCCAGCAGTTTAGCGGAGAACACTGAAGCTTTCTTT

clone_size: -
v_call: TRBV7-2
d_call: -
j_call: TRBJ1-5
cdr3_aa: CASSLQGQTYKHF
cdr3_nt: TGTGCCAGCAGCTTGCAGGGTCAAACCTACAAGCATTTT

clone_size: -
v_call: TRBV29-1
d_call: -
j_call: TRBJ2-3
cdr3_aa: CSAARAGAGTDTQYF
cdr3_nt: TGCAGCGCCGCCCGCGCGGGGGCTGGCACAGATACGCAGTATTTT

clone_size: -
v_call: TRBV9
d_call: TRBD2
j_call: TRBJ2-3
cdr3_aa: CASSGTSGGLLDTQYF
cdr3_nt: TGTGCCAGCAGCGGAACTAGCGGGGGCCTCCTGGATACGCAGTATTTT

clone_size: -
v_call: TRBV24-1
d_call: TRBD2
j_call: TRBJ2-5
cdr3_aa: CATSDPGTSGRETQYF
cdr3_nt: TGTGCCACCAGTGATCCGGGGACTAGCGGGAGGGAGACCCAGTACTTC

clone_size: -
v_call: TRBV6-2/TRBV6-3
d_call: -
j_call: TRBJ2-5
cdr3_aa: CASTGRGYQETQYF
cdr3_nt: TGTGCCAGCACTGGACGGGGGTACCAAGAGACCCAGTACTTC

clone_size: -
v_call: TRBV5-6
d_call: -
j_call: TRBJ2-7
cdr3_aa: CASSLAYSYEQYF
cdr3_nt: TGTGCCAGCAGCTTGGCCTACTCCTACGAGCAGTACTTC

clone_size: -
v_call: TRBV29-1
d_call: -
j_call: TRBJ2-7
cdr3_aa: CSVRVSYEQYF
cdr3_nt: TGCAGCGTTAGGGTGTCCTACGAGCAGTACTTC